The text below deals with one T cell receptor (beta chain). The entry originates in a study of blood T cell repertoires in COVID-19. Study background: From the United States, Italy and Spain came samples of acute and convalescent COVID-19. In each case, the material was cDNA or gDNA derived from T cells, B-cell-depleted T cells, or PBMCs.

The V gene's germline CDR1 is SGHNT and CDR2 YYREEE (reference sequence). Trimming cost V 4 bases and J 1 base, with 13 bases left between them. This CDR3 contains 15 residues. Source study methods: Amplification of reference gene primers was used by the study to estimate nucleated cell counts. Clones were read by immunoSEQ multiplex PCR, and TCRdb kept only the in-frame ones, dropping some. That table furnishes V, J and clone size, whereas the DNA furnished D and trimming. The profile shows about 94,000 clones, around 83% of them singletons. What was sequenced was peripheral blood. The receptor was derived from a woman aged 55-70 years in a cohort sampled during active or convalescent COVID-19. The gene calls are TRBV5-4 and TRBJ2-3, with a weak D call TRBD2 (5 bases). CDR3 nucleotide sequence: TGTGCCAGCAGCGACGCCCGAGGGCGCACAGATACGCAGTATTTT. Translation: CASSDARGRTDTQYF.